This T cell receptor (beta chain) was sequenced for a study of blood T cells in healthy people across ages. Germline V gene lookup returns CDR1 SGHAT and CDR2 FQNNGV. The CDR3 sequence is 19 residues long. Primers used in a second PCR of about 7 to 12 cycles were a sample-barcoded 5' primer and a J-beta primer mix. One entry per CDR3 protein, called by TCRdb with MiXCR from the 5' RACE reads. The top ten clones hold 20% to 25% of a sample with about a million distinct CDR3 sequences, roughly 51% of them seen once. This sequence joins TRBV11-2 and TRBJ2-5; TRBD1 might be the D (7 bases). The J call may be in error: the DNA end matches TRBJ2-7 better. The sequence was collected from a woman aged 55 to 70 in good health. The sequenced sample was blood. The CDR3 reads CASSGASPSGGLFFYEQYF. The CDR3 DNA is TGTGCCAGCAGCGGCGCGTCGCCGTCAGGGGGGCTATTTTTCTACGAGCAGTACTTC.